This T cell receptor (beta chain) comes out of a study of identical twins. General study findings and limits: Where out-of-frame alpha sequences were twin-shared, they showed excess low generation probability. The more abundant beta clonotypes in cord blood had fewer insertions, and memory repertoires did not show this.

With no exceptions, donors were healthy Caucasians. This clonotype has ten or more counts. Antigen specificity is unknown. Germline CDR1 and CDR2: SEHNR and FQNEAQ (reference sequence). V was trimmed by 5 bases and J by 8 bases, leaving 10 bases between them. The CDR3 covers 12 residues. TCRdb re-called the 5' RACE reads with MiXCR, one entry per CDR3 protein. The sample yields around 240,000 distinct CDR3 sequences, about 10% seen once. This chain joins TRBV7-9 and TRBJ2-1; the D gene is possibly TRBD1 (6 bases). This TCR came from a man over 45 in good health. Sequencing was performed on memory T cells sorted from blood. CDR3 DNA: TGTGCCAGCAGCAGGACAGTCGATGAGCAGTTCTTC. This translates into CASSRTVDEQFF.